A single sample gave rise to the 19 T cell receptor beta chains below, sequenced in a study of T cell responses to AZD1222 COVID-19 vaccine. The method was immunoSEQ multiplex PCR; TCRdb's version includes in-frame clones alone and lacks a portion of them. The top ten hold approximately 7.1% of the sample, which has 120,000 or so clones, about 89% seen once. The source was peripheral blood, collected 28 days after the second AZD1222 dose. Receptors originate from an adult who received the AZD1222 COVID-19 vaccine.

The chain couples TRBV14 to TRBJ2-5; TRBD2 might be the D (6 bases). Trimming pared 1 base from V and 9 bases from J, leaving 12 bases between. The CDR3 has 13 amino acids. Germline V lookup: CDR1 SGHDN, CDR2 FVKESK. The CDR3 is CASSQGGPGAQYF. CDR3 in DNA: TGTGCCAGCAGCCAAGGGGGCCCGGGGGCCCAGTACTTC.

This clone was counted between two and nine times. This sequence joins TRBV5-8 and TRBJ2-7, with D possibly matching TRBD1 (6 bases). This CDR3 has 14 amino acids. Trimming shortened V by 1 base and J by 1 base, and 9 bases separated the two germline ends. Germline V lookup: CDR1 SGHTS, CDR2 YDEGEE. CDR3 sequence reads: CASSLYQGSYEQYF. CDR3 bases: TGTGCCAGCAGCTTGTATCAGGGGTCCTACGAGCAGTACTTC.

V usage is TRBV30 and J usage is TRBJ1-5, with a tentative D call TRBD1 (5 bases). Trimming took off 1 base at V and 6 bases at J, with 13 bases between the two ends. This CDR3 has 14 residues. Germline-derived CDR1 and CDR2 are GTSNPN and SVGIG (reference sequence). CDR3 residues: CAWSGRGWGQPQHF. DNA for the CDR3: TGTGCCTGGAGTGGGAGGGGCTGGGGTCAGCCCCAGCATTTT.

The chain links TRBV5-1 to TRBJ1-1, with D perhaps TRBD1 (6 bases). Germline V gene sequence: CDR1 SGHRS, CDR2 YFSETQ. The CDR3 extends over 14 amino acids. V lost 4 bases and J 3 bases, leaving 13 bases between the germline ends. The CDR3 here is CASSRGTVDTEAFF. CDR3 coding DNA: TGCGCCAGCAGCAGGGGGACGGTGGACACTGAAGCTTTCTTT.

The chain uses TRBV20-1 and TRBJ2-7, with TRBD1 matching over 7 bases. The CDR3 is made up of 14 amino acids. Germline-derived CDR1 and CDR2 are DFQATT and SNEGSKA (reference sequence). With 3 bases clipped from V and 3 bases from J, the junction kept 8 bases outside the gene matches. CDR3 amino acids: CSASLGTVVYEQYF. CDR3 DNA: TGCAGTGCTAGTCTAGGGACAGTAGTCTACGAGCAGTACTTC.

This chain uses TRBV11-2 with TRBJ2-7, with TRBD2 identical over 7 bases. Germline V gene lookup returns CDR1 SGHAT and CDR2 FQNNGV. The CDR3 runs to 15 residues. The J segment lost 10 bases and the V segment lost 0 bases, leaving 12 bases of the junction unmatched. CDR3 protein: CASSLDRGEGPSQYF. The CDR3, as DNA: TGTGCCAGCAGCTTAGATCGGGGGGAAGGGCCGTCACAGTACTTC.

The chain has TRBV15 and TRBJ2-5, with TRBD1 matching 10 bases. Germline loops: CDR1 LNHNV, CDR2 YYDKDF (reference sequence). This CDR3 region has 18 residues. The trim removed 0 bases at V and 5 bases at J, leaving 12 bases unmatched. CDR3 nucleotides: TGTGCCACCAGCAGAGATGCGTCCGGGACAGGGGCTTCTGAGACCCAGTACTTC. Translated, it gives CATSRDASGTGASETQYF.

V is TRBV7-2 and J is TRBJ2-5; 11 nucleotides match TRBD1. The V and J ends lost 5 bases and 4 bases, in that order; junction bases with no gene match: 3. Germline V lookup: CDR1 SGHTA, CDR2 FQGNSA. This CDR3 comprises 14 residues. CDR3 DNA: TGTGCCAGCAGCACGGACAGGGGGCGAGAGACCCAGTACTTC. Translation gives CASSTDRGRETQYF.

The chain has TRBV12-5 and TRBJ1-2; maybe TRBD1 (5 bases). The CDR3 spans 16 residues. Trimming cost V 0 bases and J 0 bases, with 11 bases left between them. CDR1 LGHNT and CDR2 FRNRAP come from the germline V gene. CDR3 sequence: CASGLVEGPTNYGYTF. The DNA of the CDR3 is TGTGCTAGTGGTTTGGTCGAGGGGCCTACTAACTATGGCTACACCTTC.

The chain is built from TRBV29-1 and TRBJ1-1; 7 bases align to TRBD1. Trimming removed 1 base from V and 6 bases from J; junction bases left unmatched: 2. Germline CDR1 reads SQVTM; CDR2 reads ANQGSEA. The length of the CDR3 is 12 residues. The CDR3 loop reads CSVEGTGPEAFF. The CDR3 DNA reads TGCAGCGTTGAAGGGACAGGCCCTGAAGCTTTCTTT.

The CDR3 protein is CASSFVASGGYYEQYF. In nucleotides, the CDR3 is TGTGCCAGCAGTTTTGTGGCTAGCGGGGGGTACTACGAGCAGTACTTC. The genes are TRBV27 and TRBJ2-7; TRBD2 agrees at 11 bases. Germline CDR1 is MNHEY and CDR2 is SMNVEV (reference sequence). The CDR3 has 16 residues. Trimming removed 3 bases from V and 3 bases from J; junction bases left unmatched: 7.

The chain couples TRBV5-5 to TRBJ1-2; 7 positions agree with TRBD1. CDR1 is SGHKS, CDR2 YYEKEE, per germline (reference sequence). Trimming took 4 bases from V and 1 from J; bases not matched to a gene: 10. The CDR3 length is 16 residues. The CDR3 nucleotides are TGTGCCAGCAGCCTCTCTCGACAGGGCGATAACTATGGCTACACCTTC. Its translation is CASSLSRQGDNYGYTF.

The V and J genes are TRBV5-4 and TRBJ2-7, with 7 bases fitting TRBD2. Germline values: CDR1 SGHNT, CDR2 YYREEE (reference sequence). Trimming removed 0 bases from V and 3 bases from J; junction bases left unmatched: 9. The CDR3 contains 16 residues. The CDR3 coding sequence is TGTGCCAGCAGCTTGGTTGCAGCGGGGCATATCTACGAGCAGTACTTC. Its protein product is CASSLVAAGHIYEQYF.

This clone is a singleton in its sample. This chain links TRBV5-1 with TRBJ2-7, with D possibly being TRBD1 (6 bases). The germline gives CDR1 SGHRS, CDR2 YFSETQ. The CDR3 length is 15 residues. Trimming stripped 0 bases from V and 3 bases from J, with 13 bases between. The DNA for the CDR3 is TGCGCCAGCAGCTTGGAAAGGACAGACATCTACGAGCAGTACTTC. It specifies CASSLERTDIYEQYF.

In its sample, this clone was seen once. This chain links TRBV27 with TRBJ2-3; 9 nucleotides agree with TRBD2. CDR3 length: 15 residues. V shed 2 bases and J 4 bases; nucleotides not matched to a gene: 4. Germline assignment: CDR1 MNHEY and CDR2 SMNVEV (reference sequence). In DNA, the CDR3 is TGTGCCAGCAGTTTAGCGGGGGGGGCACCAGATACGCAGTATTTT. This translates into CASSLAGGAPDTQYF.

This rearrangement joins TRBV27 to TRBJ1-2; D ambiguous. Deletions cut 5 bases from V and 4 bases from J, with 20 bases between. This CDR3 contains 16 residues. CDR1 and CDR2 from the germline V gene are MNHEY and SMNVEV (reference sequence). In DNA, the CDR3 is TGTGCCAGCAGTCCCACCTCTCTGGAGTCTATCTATGGCTACACCTTC. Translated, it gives CASSPTSLESIYGYTF.

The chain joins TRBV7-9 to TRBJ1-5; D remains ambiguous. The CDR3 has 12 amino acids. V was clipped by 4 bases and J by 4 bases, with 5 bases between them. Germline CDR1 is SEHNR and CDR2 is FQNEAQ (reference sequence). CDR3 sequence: CASSWGNQPQHF. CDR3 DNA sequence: TGTGCCAGCAGCTGGGGTAATCAGCCCCAGCATTTT.

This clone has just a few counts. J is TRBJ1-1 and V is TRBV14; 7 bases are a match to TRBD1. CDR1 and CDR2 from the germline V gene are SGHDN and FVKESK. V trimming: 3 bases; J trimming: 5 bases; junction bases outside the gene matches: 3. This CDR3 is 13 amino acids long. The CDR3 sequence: CASSQQGGTEAFF. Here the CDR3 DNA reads TGTGCCAGCAGCCAGCAGGGGGGGACTGAAGCTTTCTTT.

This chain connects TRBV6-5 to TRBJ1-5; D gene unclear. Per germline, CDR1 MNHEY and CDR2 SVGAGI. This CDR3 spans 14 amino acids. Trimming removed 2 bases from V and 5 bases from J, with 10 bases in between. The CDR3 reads CASSYLNGDQPQHF. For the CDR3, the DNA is TGTGCCAGCAGTTACCTAAATGGGGATCAGCCCCAGCATTTT.